This T cell receptor (beta chain) came from a study of blood T cell repertoires in COVID-19. Study summary: Material from acute and convalescent COVID-19 was sourced from the United States, Italy and Spain. PBMCs, B-cell-depleted T cells, or T cells were the source of the cDNA or gDNA that made up the material.

Per the germline V gene, CDR1 is SNHLY and CDR2 is FYNNEI. CDR3 length: 15 amino acids. The ends lost 7 bases at V and 2 bases at J; junction bases unmatched: 11. Original analysis: Reference gene primer amplification gave nucleated cell count estimates. The table came from immunoSEQ multiplex PCR; TCRdb's copy has only in-frame clones and leaves some out. The V and J calls and clone size come from that table; D and trimming were worked out from the DNA. The sample records some 150,000 clones, 87% being singletons. This chain joins TRBV2 and TRBJ2-7; TRBD1 matches 7 bases. This receptor was taken from a woman between 40 and 55 years old with acute or convalescent COVID-19. What was sequenced was peripheral blood. In nucleotides, the CDR3 is TGTGCCAGCAAAGAATCCGGGACAGCAACCTACGAGCAGTACTTC. Translation gives CASKESGTATYEQYF.